This section outlines one T cell receptor (beta chain) sequence together with its context. These data come from a study of blood T cell repertoires in COVID-19. In the study's own analysis: The authors estimated nucleated cell counts from reference gene primer amplification. The data were produced by immunoSEQ multiplex PCR, yet TCRdb's version contains in-frame clones alone and is incomplete. The V and J calls and clone size are taken from that table; D and trimming were inferred from the DNA. The sample yields some 250,000 clones, less than 90% seen once. Germline V gene sequence: CDR1 MNHEY, CDR2 SVGEGT. The trim removed 5 bases at V and 5 bases at J, leaving 6 bases unmatched. The CDR3 length is 15 residues.

The sequence was collected from a man in his fifties or sixties with acute or convalescent COVID-19. Sequencing input: peripheral blood. J is TRBJ2-5 and V is TRBV6-2 or TRBV6-3; 12 nucleotides line up with TRBD2. The CDR3: CASSMTSGSSETQYF. The CDR3 nucleotides are TGTGCCAGCAGTATGACTAGCGGGAGTTCGGAGACCCAGTACTTC.